The 9 T cell receptor beta chains below were found in one sample sequenced in a study of OX40 agonist ivuxolimab in advanced cancers. Profiling relied on immunoSEQ multiplex PCR, and the TCRdb table lists in-frame clones only, not all of them. The sample has about 76,000 clones; over 70% are singletons. Source: CD4+ or CD8+ T cells sorted from blood, taken in a trial of the OX40 agonist ivuxolimab. These receptors all come from an adult with an advanced solid tumor such as melanoma, head and neck, liver or kidney cancer.

This sequence joins TRBV19 and TRBJ1-2; D perhaps matches TRBD1 (5 bases). Germline CDR1 LNHDA, CDR2 SQIVND (reference sequence). Trimming pared 8 bases from V and 4 bases from J, leaving 17 bases between. The CDR3 contains 14 residues. CDR3 protein: CASADDSSGYGYTF. CDR3 nucleotide sequence: TGTGCCAGTGCTGACGACAGCTCGGGCTATGGCTACACCTTC. Complete variable domain (other parts from reference TRBV19 and TRBJ1-2): DGGITQSPKYLFRKEGQNVTLSCEQNLNHDAMYWYRQDPGQGLRLIYYSQIVNDFQKGDIAEGYSVSREKKESFPLTVTSAQKNPTAFYLCASADDSSGYGYTFGSGTRLTVV.

The rearrangement links TRBV29-1 to TRBJ2-3; 10 positions match TRBD2. J gave up 4 bases and V 7 bases, and 17 bases lay outside the gene matches. Germline values: CDR1 SQVTM, CDR2 ANQGSEA. CDR3 size: 17 residues. DNA of the CDR3: TGCAGCGCCGAAACTAAAACCAGCGGGAGGGCCCCAGATACGCAGTATTTT. Residues: CSAETKTSGRAPDTQYF.

This chain links TRBV4-2 with TRBJ2-7; TRBD2 agrees at 9 bases. Germline lookup yields CDR1 LGHNA and CDR2 YNFKEQ. The CDR3 length is 15 residues. V was pared by 5 bases and J by 7 bases, with 12 bases of the junction left unmatched. CDR3 sequence (DNA): TGTGCCAGCAGCTCCGAACTAGCGGGCCTTGGGGAGCAGTACTTC. It is translated as CASSSELAGLGEQYF.

The chain couples TRBV2 to TRBJ1-5; 9 bases are a match to TRBD1. CDR1 and CDR2 from the germline V gene are SNHLY and FYNNEI. CDR3 size: 15 residues. The trim removed 5 bases at V and 1 base at J, leaving 3 bases unmatched. CDR3 region: CASSPQGASNQPQHF. As DNA, the CDR3 is TGTGCCAGCAGTCCACAGGGGGCGAGCAATCAGCCCCAGCATTTT.

This clone showed up just a few times. V is TRBV21-1 and J is TRBJ2-7; the DNA was not compared with TRBD1, the D call given in the table. TRBV21-1 represents a pseudogene. CDR3 length equals 14 residues. In DNA, the CDR3 is TGTGCCAGCAGCATCGGGACAGGGTTACACGAGCAGTACTTC. This encodes CASSIGTGLHEQYF.

The chain is built from TRBV27 and TRBJ1-5, with a tentative D call TRBD1 (6 bases). The CDR3 spans 15 residues. The V end was cut by 4 bases, the J end by 4 bases, with 14 bases between. CDR1 MNHEY and CDR2 SMNVEV come from the germline V gene (reference sequence). Here the CDR3 reads CASSSWTAGNQPQHF. The CDR3 DNA reads TGTGCCAGCAGTTCCTGGACAGCCGGAAATCAGCCCCAGCATTTT.

The chain combines TRBV30 with TRBJ2-7; 10 nucleotides agree with TRBD2. Looked up from germline, CDR1 is GTSNPN and CDR2 is SVGIG (reference sequence). CDR3 length: 12 amino acids. J was trimmed by 2 bases and V by 8 bases; bases with no gene match: 3. The chain's CDR3 is CALAGAPYEQYF. The CDR3 DNA follows: TGTGCCCTAGCGGGGGCCCCCTACGAGCAGTACTTC.

This CDR3 reads CASRQGFYEQYF. DNA for the CDR3: TGTGCCAGCAGGCAGGGGTTCTACGAGCAGTACTTC. The genes are TRBV27 and TRBJ2-7; the D gene is possibly TRBD1 (6 bases). Trimming stripped 6 bases from V and 3 bases from J, with 9 bases between. The CDR3 spans 12 residues. Germline lookup yields CDR1 MNHEY and CDR2 SMNVEV (reference sequence).

The rearrangement joins TRBV29-1 to TRBJ2-2, with D maybe TRBD2 (6 bases). This CDR3 region has 14 residues. V lost 7 bases and J 2 bases, leaving 14 bases between the germline ends. In germline, CDR1 is SQVTM, CDR2 ANQGSEA. CDR3 amino acids: CSALWGVNTGELFF. CDR3 coding DNA: TGCAGCGCCCTGTGGGGGGTTAACACCGGGGAGCTGTTTTTT.